This T cell receptor (beta chain) was obtained from a study of blood T cell repertoires in COVID-19. Study context: Specimens from acute and convalescent COVID-19 originated in the United States, Italy and Spain.

This CDR3 is 13 amino acids long. The V end lost 1 base, the J end lost 8 bases, and 11 bases lay between the germline ends. Germline CDR1 reads SGHTA; CDR2 reads FQGNSA. The repertoire was sequenced with immunoSEQ multiplex PCR; TCRdb's copy has only in-frame clones and lacks some. Counted here are about 46,000 clones, roughly 85% occurring once; the ten biggest clones make up around a sixth. This sequence joins TRBV7-2 and TRBJ1-2; D remains ambiguous. The material sequenced was peripheral blood. This clonotype originated in a human donor in a cohort sampled during active COVID-19. The donor label of this sample is uncertain. In nucleotides, the CDR3 is TGTGCCAGCAGCTTAGATGGTCTACGGGGCTACACCTTC. Its translation is CASSLDGLRGYTF.